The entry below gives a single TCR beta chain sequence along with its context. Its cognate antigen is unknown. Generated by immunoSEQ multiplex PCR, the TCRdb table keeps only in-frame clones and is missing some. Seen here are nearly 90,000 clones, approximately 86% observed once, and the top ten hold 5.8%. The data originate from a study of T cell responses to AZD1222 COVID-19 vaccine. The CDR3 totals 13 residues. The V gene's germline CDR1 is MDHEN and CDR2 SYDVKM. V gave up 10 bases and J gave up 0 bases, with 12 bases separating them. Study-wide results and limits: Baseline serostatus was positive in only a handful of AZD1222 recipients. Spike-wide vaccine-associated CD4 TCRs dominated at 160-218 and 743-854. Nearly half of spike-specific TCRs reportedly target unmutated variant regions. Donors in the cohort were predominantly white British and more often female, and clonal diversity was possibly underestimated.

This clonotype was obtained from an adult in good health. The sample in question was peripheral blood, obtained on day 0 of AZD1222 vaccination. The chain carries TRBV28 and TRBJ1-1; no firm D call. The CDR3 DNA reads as TGTGCCACCTACTCTTCAGTGAACACTGAAGCTTTCTTT. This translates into CATYSSVNTEAFF.